These 31 T cell receptor beta chains share one sample of origin, sequenced in a study of blood T cell repertoires in COVID-19 (dated by TCRdb to 2020 to 2021). The protocol used for the library was the immunoSEQ multiplex PCR assay. TCRdb took this table from immuneACCESS and kept in-frame rearrangements with V and J called. Such tables lack part of the clones; where checked against another copy, unresolved V genes explain under half of the gap, and the rest is unexplained. Within this sample are approximately 200,000 clones, with 79% of them counted one time only. The ten most abundant clones make up roughly 5.7% of the sample. The sample consisted of peripheral blood. The receptors were sampled from a woman aged 40 to 55 with COVID-19, enrolled during active disease.

V usage is TRBV7-2 and J usage is TRBJ2-5, with D tentatively TRBD2 (6 bases). This CDR3 is built from 15 residues. Trimming shortened V by 5 bases and J by 0 bases, and 13 bases separated the two germline ends. The V gene's germline CDR1 is SGHTA and CDR2 FQGNSA. In nucleotides, the CDR3 is TGTGCCAGCAGCCAGATAGCGGAGCACCAAGAGACCCAGTACTTC. Amino acids: CASSQIAEHQETQYF. The full variable domain, its missing parts supplied by reference TRBV7-2 and TRBJ2-5, is GAGVSQSPSNKVTEKGKDVELRCDPISGHTALYWYRQSLGQGLEFLIYFQGNSAPDKSGLPSDRFSAERTGGSVSTLTIQRTQQEDSAVYLCASSQIAEHQETQYFGPGTRLLVL.

This rearrangement joins TRBV4-2 to TRBJ2-5; 10 positions match TRBD2. CDR1 is LGHNA and CDR2 is YNFKEQ in the germline V gene. After removal of 1 base from V and 2 bases from J, the junction contained 7 bases not matched to a gene. The CDR3 has 17 amino acids. In DNA, the CDR3 is TGTGCCAGCAGCCAAGGGCTAGCGGGGGTGGAACAAGAGACCCAGTACTTC. Amino acid sequence: CASSQGLAGVEQETQYF.

This rearrangement joins TRBV6-5 to TRBJ2-2; perhaps TRBD1 as D (6 bases). CDR1 MNHEY and CDR2 SVGAGI come from the germline V gene. V lost 6 bases and J lost 5, with 10 bases in between. The CDR3 runs 13 residues. In DNA, the CDR3 is TGTGCCAGCAGATGGCAGGGGACCGGGGAGCTGTTTTTT. Protein: CASRWQGTGELFF.

This clone has more than one count but fewer than ten. V and J are TRBV30 and TRBJ1-6; D unresolved. CDR3 length equals 14 residues. The germline V gene has CDR1 GTSNPN and CDR2 SVGIG (reference sequence). The V end lost 5 bases, the J end lost 8 bases, and 16 bases lay between the germline ends. The CDR3 spells CAWGPSGLYSPLHF. In nucleotides, the CDR3 is TGTGCCTGGGGTCCCAGCGGACTTTATTCACCCCTCCACTTT.

This sequence joins TRBV7-2 and TRBJ1-4, with a weak D call TRBD1 (5 bases). Trimming left V 2 bases short and J 8 bases short, with 18 bases between. CDR1 and CDR2 (germline): SGHTA, FQGNSA. This CDR3 comprises 16 residues. The CDR3 spells CASSLPLGGEDEKLFF. CDR3 sequence (DNA): TGTGCCAGCAGCTTACCTTTGGGGGGGGAAGACGAAAAACTGTTTTTT.

This rearrangement joins TRBV6-4 to TRBJ2-3; weak D call: TRBD1 (6 bases). Germline assignment: CDR1 MRHNA and CDR2 SNTAGT. The V end lost 4 bases, the J end lost 6 bases, and 29 bases lay between the germline ends. This CDR3 has 19 amino acids. This chain's CDR3 is CASSAHSTDSPPTDDTQYF. CDR3 in DNA: TGTGCCAGCAGTGCTCACTCCACGGACAGTCCCCCCACCGACGATACGCAGTATTTT.

The chain recombines TRBV6-6 with TRBJ1-4, with D unresolved. The CDR3 loop spans 16 amino acids. Germline CDR1 and CDR2: MNHNY and SVGAGI (reference sequence). With 6 bases removed from V and 5 bases from J, the gap between germline ends came to 19 bases. CDR3 sequence (DNA): TGTGCCAGCAGCGCTCCCGTCCGGGGAATAAATGAAAAACTGTTTTTT. Translated, it gives CASSAPVRGINEKLFF.

This clone has more than one count but fewer than ten. V gene TRBV24-1 combines with J gene TRBJ2-7; D may be TRBD1 (6 bases). The germline gives CDR1 KGHDR, CDR2 SFDVKD. The CDR3 totals 15 residues. Trimming shortened V by 1 base and J by 2 bases, and 11 bases separated the two germline ends. In DNA, the CDR3 is TGTGCCACCAGTGATTTTCGGGACAATACCTACGAGCAGTACTTC. Residues: CATSDFRDNTYEQYF.

CDR3 region: CASSLQRSGANVLTF. Written as DNA, the CDR3 is TGCGCCAGCAGCTTACAGAGATCTGGGGCCAACGTCCTGACTTTC. The rearrangement uses TRBV5-1 and TRBJ2-6; D unclear. The germline V and J ends were trimmed by 2 bases and 1 base, with 7 bases remaining between them. CDR3 length: 15 amino acids. Germline-derived CDR1 and CDR2 are SGHRS and YFSETQ.

The table lists this clone with a count of one. The chain employs TRBV10-3 and TRBJ2-3; TRBD2 matches at 7 bases. This CDR3 region has 13 residues. The V segment lost 7 bases and the J segment 0 bases; nucleotides outside the gene matches: 1. The germline CDR1 and CDR2 sequences are ENHRY and SYGVKD. The CDR3 loop is CAIMGGSTDTQYF. The CDR3 nucleotides read TGTGCCATCATGGGGGGGAGCACAGATACGCAGTATTTT.

The chain joins TRBV5-1 to TRBJ2-4, with TRBD1 matching over 7 bases. J gave up 9 bases and V 1 base, and 10 bases lay outside the gene matches. Germline V gene lookup returns CDR1 SGHRS and CDR2 YFSETQ. The CDR3 spans 15 residues. CDR3 loop: CASSLSLQGHGIQYF. In DNA form, the CDR3 reads TGCGCCAGCAGCTTGTCTTTACAGGGGCATGGCATTCAGTACTTC.

In its sample, this clone was seen many times. V is TRBV6-1 and J is TRBJ2-7; tentatively, D is TRBD2 (6 bases). This CDR3 is built from 16 residues. CDR1 is MNHNS, CDR2 SASEGT, per germline. Trimming removed 0 bases from V and 6 bases from J, with 18 bases in between. CDR3 sequence reads: CASSEALWEVSREQYF. DNA of the CDR3: TGTGCCAGCAGTGAAGCGCTGTGGGAGGTTAGTCGCGAGCAGTACTTC.

The V and J genes are TRBV6-6 and TRBJ2-6; the D is unclear. From germline, CDR1 is MNHNY and CDR2 SVGAGI (reference sequence). V shed 5 bases and J shed 0 bases, with 8 bases lying between them. CDR3 length: 15 amino acids. The CDR3 region has the DNA TGTGCCAGCAGTCCGCAGGACTCTGGGGCCAACGTCCTGACTTTC. The encoded protein is CASSPQDSGANVLTF.

This chain connects TRBV7-7 to TRBJ2-3; 14 bases match TRBD2. Trimming removed 3 bases from V and 4 bases from J; junction bases left unmatched: 0. Germline V CDR1 and CDR2: SSHAT, FNYEAQ (reference sequence). This CDR3 comprises 15 residues. CDR3 sequence: CASSLTSGGADTQYF. The CDR3 DNA reads TGTGCCAGCAGCTTGACTAGCGGGGGGGCAGATACGCAGTATTTT. The full variable domain, in which reference TRBV7-7 and TRBJ2-3 provide the parts outside the CDR3, is GAGVSQSPRYKVTKRGQDVTLRCDPISSHATLYWYQQALGQGPEFLTYFNYEAQPDKSGLPSDRFSAERPEGSISTLTIQRTEQRDSAMYRCASSLTSGGADTQYFGPGTRLTVL.

The rearrangement uses TRBV5-1 and TRBJ1-2; 8 bases agree with TRBD1. CDR3 size: 14 residues. The V gene end was trimmed by 3 bases and the J gene end by 4 bases; junction bases not matched to a gene: 5. Per germline, CDR1 SGHRS and CDR2 YFSETQ. This CDR3 is CASSSTGTGYGYTF. The CDR3, as DNA: TGCGCCAGCAGCTCAACCGGGACAGGCTATGGCTACACCTTC.

This chain links TRBV11-3 with TRBJ2-1, with TRBD2 identical over 10 bases. The length of the CDR3 is 16 residues. Unmatched junction bases numbered 7, after V lost 2 bases and J lost 6 bases. Germline loops: CDR1 SGHNT, CDR2 YENEEA. The CDR3 is CASSLTRLAGSNEQFF. DNA for the CDR3: TGTGCCAGCAGCTTAACCCGACTAGCGGGTTCCAATGAGCAGTTCTTC.

V and J are TRBV30 and TRBJ2-5; 12 bases are a match to TRBD2. Germline V lookup: CDR1 GTSNPN, CDR2 SVGIG (reference sequence). Losses at the gene ends were 1 base for V and 1 base for J; bases not matched to a gene: 4. The CDR3 contains 16 residues. The CDR3 is CAWSAGTSGLQETQYF. For the CDR3, the DNA is TGTGCCTGGAGTGCCGGGACTAGCGGGCTCCAAGAGACCCAGTACTTC.

The J gene is TRBJ1-2, the V gene TRBV5-1; TRBD1 is a possible D gene (6 bases). The V end lost 0 bases, the J end lost 5 bases, and 17 bases lay between the germline ends. Germline V gives CDR1 SGHRS, CDR2 YFSETQ. The CDR3 length is 16 residues. The CDR3 here is CASSLDGQRGGYGYTF. For the CDR3, the DNA is TGCGCCAGCAGCTTGGACGGCCAAAGGGGGGGATATGGCTACACCTTC.

The chain has TRBV9 and TRBJ2-1, with D perhaps matching TRBD2 (7 bases). This CDR3 is 15 amino acids long. V lost 3 bases, J lost 6 bases, and 16 bases lay in between. CDR1 and CDR2 (germline): SGDLS, YYNGEE. Here the CDR3 reads CASSAWGGLGNEQFF. CDR3 coding DNA: TGTGCCAGCAGCGCCTGGGGGGGCCTGGGCAATGAGCAGTTCTTC.

CDR3: CASTDSTGYSGNTIYF. In nucleotides, the CDR3 is TGTGCCAGTACCGACTCGACAGGCTACTCTGGAAACACCATATATTTT. V is TRBV19 and J is TRBJ1-3; tentative D call: TRBD1 (6 bases). CDR3 length: 16 residues. Germline CDR1 and CDR2: LNHDA and SQIVND (reference sequence). Trimming shortened V by 7 bases and J by 0 bases, and 16 bases separated the two germline ends.

The J gene is TRBJ1-1, the V gene TRBV5-4, with 8 nucleotides matching TRBD1. V shed 1 base, J shed 7 bases, and the junction held 9 bases outside the gene matches. The CDR3 consists of 15 residues. From germline, CDR1 is SGHNT and CDR2 YYREEE (reference sequence). CDR3 nucleotides: TGTGCCAGCAGCTTGCGGACAGGGAAAGGGGATGAAGCTTTCTTT. Its protein is CASSLRTGKGDEAFF.

With regard to this clone: Within the sample, other DNA sequences also encode this same CDR3. The chain employs TRBV6-1 and TRBJ1-2; D remains unclear. This CDR3 has 12 amino acids. V was clipped by 3 bases and J by 4 bases, with 6 bases between them. Per the germline V gene, CDR1 is MNHNS and CDR2 is SASEGT. The CDR3 DNA follows: TGTGCCAGCAGTGACACCGGCTATGGCTACACCTTC. It encodes CASSDTGYGYTF.

Turning to this clone: This may arise from a read error, as a much more abundant clone is one base away. The V call is TRBV7-6, the J call TRBJ1-1; D is unclear. V was cut by 1 base and J by 0 bases, with 3 bases left in between. The CDR3 runs to 13 residues. Germline-derived CDR1 and CDR2 are SGHVS and FNYEAQ. CDR3 coding DNA: TGTGCCAGCAGCTTAGACTTGAACACTGAAGCTTTCTTT. Residues: CASSLDLNTEAFF.

The chain uses TRBV3-1 (or the pseudogene TRBV3-2) and TRBJ2-5; 10 bases are a match to TRBD2. The trim removed 4 bases at V and 5 bases at J, leaving 4 bases unmatched. The CDR3 is 14 residues long. The germline gives CDR1 LGHDT, CDR2 YNNKEL (reference sequence). The CDR3 bases are TGTGCCAGCAGCCTAGCGGGGGGCGGGGAGACCCAGTACTTC. This codes for CASSLAGGGETQYF.

The rearrangement links TRBV7-8 to TRBJ1-5; D gene uncertain. Germline V gene lookup returns CDR1 SGHVS and CDR2 FQNEAQ. The CDR3 is 16 residues long. Trimming took 2 bases from V and 0 from J, leaving 11 bases between them. In DNA form, the CDR3 reads TGTGCCAGCAGCTTATACCGGGGATCTAGCAATCAGCCCCAGCATTTT. It is translated as CASSLYRGSSNQPQHF. The variable domain in full, with the rest retrieved from reference TRBV7-8 and TRBJ1-5, is GAGVSQSPRYKVAKRGQDVALRCDPISGHVSLFWYQQALGQGPEFLTYFQNEAQLDKSGLPSDRFFAERPEGSVSTLKIQRTQQEDSAVYLCASSLYRGSSNQPQHFGDGTRLSIL.

J is TRBJ1-4 and V is TRBV4-2, with D possibly matching TRBD1 (6 bases). The CDR3 runs 16 residues. V lost 1 base, J lost 6 bases, and 15 bases lay in between. Germline V lookup: CDR1 LGHNA, CDR2 YNFKEQ. Here the CDR3 DNA reads TGTGCCAGCAGCCAAGGACAGGCCCCCAGGCATGAAAAACTGTTTTTT. This sequence encodes CASSQGQAPRHEKLFF.

The chain has TRBV7-9 and TRBJ1-6, with D hard to call. This CDR3 comprises 16 residues. Per the germline V gene, CDR1 is SEHNR and CDR2 is FQNEAQ (reference sequence). V lost 5 bases to trimming and J lost 0 bases, with 11 bases between them. CDR3 region: CASSQLESSYNSPLHF. For the CDR3, the DNA is TGTGCCAGCAGCCAATTAGAGAGCTCCTATAATTCACCCCTCCACTTT.

The chain carries TRBV7-3 and TRBJ2-5, with D hard to call. Germline-derived CDR1 and CDR2 are SGHTA and FQGTGA. This CDR3 has 14 residues. Trimming removed 1 base from V and 6 bases from J, with 12 bases in between. This CDR3 is CASSLSGPRQTQYF. The CDR3 DNA reads TGTGCCAGCAGCTTAAGTGGCCCCCGCCAGACCCAGTACTTC. The full variable domain, with the rest looked up from reference TRBV7-3 and TRBJ2-5, is GAGVSQTPSNKVTEKGKYVELRCDPISGHTALYWYRQSLGQGPEFLIYFQGTGAADDSGLPNDRFFAVRPEGSVSTLKIQRTERGDSAVYLCASSLSGPRQTQYFGPGTRLLVL.

This clone was observed a few times. The chain links TRBV19 to TRBJ1-2, with a possible D match to TRBD1 (6 bases). The CDR3 loop spans 14 amino acids. V was cut by 7 bases and J by 1 base, with 13 bases left in between. Germline V CDR1 and CDR2: LNHDA, SQIVND (reference sequence). The CDR3 protein is CASNRQGFNYGYTF. The CDR3 DNA follows: TGTGCCAGTAATAGGCAGGGGTTTAACTATGGCTACACCTTC.

V and J are TRBV21-1 and TRBJ1-5; TRBD1 is taken as the D call from the table, unchecked against the DNA. TRBV21-1 is a pseudogene segment. This CDR3 comprises 18 residues. The CDR3 nucleotides read TGTGCCAGCAGCCCCCTCCCTGACAGCGTGTATAGCAATCAGCCCCAGCATTTT. The encoded protein is CASSPLPDSVYSNQPQHF.

The chain combines TRBV6-5 with TRBJ2-7, with 8 bases identical to TRBD1. The CDR3 consists of 15 residues. Germline lookup yields CDR1 MNHEY and CDR2 SVGAGI. The ends lost 6 bases at V and 4 bases at J; junction bases unmatched: 11. The CDR3 nucleotides read TGTGCCAGCAGGCCGCGGACAGGGCTCTTTTACGAGCAGTACTTC. Residues: CASRPRTGLFYEQYF.